This T cell receptor beta chain comes out of a study of blood T cell repertoires in COVID-19. Study as a whole: The United States, Italy and Spain were the sources of the acute and convalescent COVID-19 samples. Nucleic acid was either cDNA or gDNA, and it came from T cells, B-cell-depleted T cells, or PBMCs.

Those who participated ranged in age from about 18 to 89 years and resided in about two dozen US areas. In the study's own analysis: Estimation of nucleated cell counts was performed using reference gene primer amplification. TCRdb's table, derived via immunoSEQ multiplex PCR, lists solely in-frame clones and lacks some. V, J and clone size reflect that table, while D and trimming were determined from the DNA. The sample has roughly 220,000 clones, about 91% seen once; the top ten hold over 12%. Looked up from germline, CDR1 is SGDLS and CDR2 is YYNGEE. CDR3 length equals 15 residues. V dropped 3 bases and J dropped 0; count of bases not matched to a gene: 4.

The sequenced material came from PBMCs or T cells enriched from blood (not recorded which). The genes are TRBV9 and TRBJ1-2; 8 bases agree with TRBD1. The receptor's source is a woman between 45 and 60 years old with acute COVID-19. CDR3 bases: TGTGCCAGCAGCGGAACAGGGGGAGCTAACTATGGCTACACCTTC. It codes for CASSGTGGANYGYTF.